This TCR beta chain is from a study of blood T cell repertoires in COVID-19 (dated by TCRdb to between 2020 and 2021). In terms of the full investigation: The collaborator samples originated in the United States, Italy and Spain and spanned the acute and convalescent phases of COVID-19. The prospective study material was composed of cDNA or gDNA derived from T cells, B-cell-depleted T cells, or PBMCs. Where available, HLA class I and class II types were taken from metadata supplied by the sample provider and were not determined by assay-based typing. The repertoires were made available in a free public database intended to serve as a resource for research on the immune response to SARS-CoV-2. Samples were obtained from the ongoing ImmuneRACE study (first 160 participants) and from over a thousand subjects provided by 6 global collaborators. Deeply sampled blood TCRbeta repertoires from subjects exposed to, actively infected with, or recovered from COVID-19 were included in the dataset. Nearly every sample came with metadata listing a de-identified subject ID, COVID-19 status, age in years and sex.

In the case of this clone: Its antigen is still unknown. Base qualities are missing; no much larger clone stands one base away.

Study-wide conclusions, independent of this receptor: Clinical and demographic metadata were provided uncurated, with the amount varying by source and participant.

Based on the germline V gene (reference sequence), the CDR1 and CDR2 sequences are DFQATT and SNEGSKA. V loses 5 bases, J loses 3 bases, and the germline ends lie 4 bases apart. The CDR3 runs 11 amino acids, cysteine and phenylalanine included. The sequence is cut down to CDR3 DNA, 33 bases in frame from base 1. The immunoSEQ Assay, a bias-controlled multiplex PCR, was used to amplify TCRbeta CDR3 regions from genomic DNA. Per the authors' processing: The number of nucleated cells in each sample was estimated from the amplification of reference gene primers within the assay. To quantify the absolute abundance of each unique TCRbeta CDR3 rearrangement, sequence reads were collapsed and filtered. For each sample, productive Simpson clonality was calculated as the square root of Simpson's diversity index across productive rearrangements. TCRdb retrieved this table from immuneACCESS and kept in-frame rearrangements only. Not all clones are present; in checked studies, unresolved V genes account for under half, and no reason is known for the remainder. Clone size and V and J calls were adopted from that table, with D and trimming inferred from the DNA. In this sample the table shows some 110,000 clones, around 80% of which occur a single time. Less than 7.5% of the sample is held by the ten biggest clonotypes.

The collaborating institutions used their own protocols to collect whole blood in K2EDTA tubes. Collaborator samples were shipped for TCRbeta analysis as frozen whole blood, isolated PBMCs, or DNA extracted from either sample type. This chain is built from TRBV20-1 and TRBJ2-2; no confident D gene assignment can be made. The receptor was derived from a man in his sixties or seventies with acute or convalescent COVID-19. Sequenced input: peripheral blood. The DNA reads TGCAGTGCTCGGGACACCGGGGAGCTGTTTTTT. It translates to CSARDTGELFF.